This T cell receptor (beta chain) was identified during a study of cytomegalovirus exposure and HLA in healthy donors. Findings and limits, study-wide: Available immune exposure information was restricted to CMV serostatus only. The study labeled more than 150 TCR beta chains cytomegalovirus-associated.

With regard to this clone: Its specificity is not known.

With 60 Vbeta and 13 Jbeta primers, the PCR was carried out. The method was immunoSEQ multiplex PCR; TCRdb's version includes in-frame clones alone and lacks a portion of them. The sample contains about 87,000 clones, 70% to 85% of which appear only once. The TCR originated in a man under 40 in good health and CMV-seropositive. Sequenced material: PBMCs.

The CDR3 coding sequence is TGTGCCAGCAGTTACTCCACAGGGGCTGGAAACACCATATATTTT. Translating it yields CASSYSTGAGNTIYF. The chain has TRBV6-5 and TRBJ1-3, with 7 nucleotides matching TRBD1. Germline values: CDR1 MNHEY, CDR2 SVGAGI. This CDR3 is built from 15 residues. J lost 2 bases, V lost 0 bases, and 1 base had no gene match.